The 32 T cell receptor beta chains listed next were all sequenced from one sample in a study of T cell responses to AZD1222 COVID-19 vaccine. Assay: immunoSEQ multiplex PCR; the TCRdb copy retains only in-frame clones and omits some. The sample shows more than 100,000 clones, approximately 90% of them seen only once. This material consisted of peripheral blood, taken on day 0 of AZD1222 vaccination. The receptor source for this set is an adult in good health.

J is TRBJ1-6 and V is TRBV5-6, with D perhaps TRBD1 (6 bases). Germline V gives CDR1 SGHDT, CDR2 YYEEEE. V dropped 0 bases and J dropped 8 bases, with 15 bases sitting between them. The length of the CDR3 is 16 residues. CDR3 protein: CASSLGRQAIDSPLHF. The CDR3 DNA sequence: TGTGCCAGCAGCTTGGGTCGACAGGCTATTGATTCACCCCTCCACTTT. Full variable domain (rest looked up from reference TRBV5-6 and TRBJ1-6): DAGVTQSPTHLIKTRGQQVTLRCSPKSGHDTVSWYQQALGQGPQFIFQYYEEEERQRGNFPDRFSGHQFPNYSSELNVNALLLGDSALYLCASSLGRQAIDSPLHFGNGTRLTVT.

The chain couples TRBV10-2 to TRBJ1-4; unclear D gene. Germline V gene data show CDR1 as WSHSY and CDR2 as SAAADI. The germline V and J ends were trimmed by 7 bases and 5 bases, with 11 bases remaining between them. The CDR3 consists of 13 residues. CDR3 loop: CASIPTRNEKLFF. The DNA for the CDR3 is TGCGCCAGCATCCCGACCAGAAATGAAAAACTGTTTTTT.

CDR3 DNA sequence: TGTGCCACCAGTGATCGGGGAGATACGCAGTATTTT. This codes for CATSDRGDTQYF. V gene TRBV24-1 combines with J gene TRBJ2-3; the D gene is possibly TRBD2 (5 bases). Trimming stripped 3 bases from V and 5 bases from J, with 5 bases between. Germline loops: CDR1 KGHDR, CDR2 SFDVKD. This CDR3 contains 12 residues.

Comments on this clone: Other DNA sequences in the sample encode the same CDR3. This chain links TRBV19 with TRBJ1-1; D call uncertain. CDR1 and CDR2 (germline): LNHDA, SQIVND (reference sequence). This CDR3 spans 14 amino acids. Trimming removed 1 base from V and 1 base from J, with 7 bases in between. CDR3 DNA sequence: TGTGCCAGTAGTATAGTGGGCCAGAACACTGAAGCTTTCTTT. This translates into CASSIVGQNTEAFF.

The genes are TRBV18 and TRBJ1-1; the D is unclear. Trimming pared 2 bases from V and 4 bases from J, leaving 11 bases between. The CDR3 is 14 amino acids. In germline, CDR1 is KGHSH, CDR2 LQKENI. DNA of the CDR3: TGTGCCAGCTCACCAGTCTCTGCGAGCACTGAAGCTTTCTTT. It translates to CASSPVSASTEAFF.

This chain connects TRBV6-6 to TRBJ1-1, with D possibly being TRBD1 (6 bases). Deletions cut 7 bases from V and 7 bases from J, with 13 bases between. CDR3 length: 12 amino acids. The germline CDR1 and CDR2 sequences are MNHNY and SVGAGI (reference sequence). The DNA for the CDR3 is TGTGCCAGCACTCCCTTCAGGGGTGAAGCTTTCTTT. It specifies CASTPFRGEAFF.

The chain joins TRBV5-1 to TRBJ1-1, with D possibly matching TRBD1 (5 bases). Germline assignment: CDR1 SGHRS and CDR2 YFSETQ. The CDR3 extends over 11 amino acids. V was trimmed by 5 bases and J by 7 bases, leaving 9 bases between them. CDR3: CASRRDHEAFF. In nucleotides, the CDR3 is TGCGCCAGCAGACGGGACCATGAAGCTTTCTTT.

The chain employs TRBV4-1 and TRBJ2-7, with D perhaps TRBD1 (5 bases). V was pared by 4 bases and J by 0 bases, with 22 bases between. The CDR3 spans 18 residues. CDR1 is MGHRA, CDR2 YSYEKL, per germline. In DNA, the CDR3 is TGCGCCAGCAGCCTACGTACGGCCCCGGCAGGGCCCTCCTACGAGCAGTACTTC. Its protein product is CASSLRTAPAGPSYEQYF.

This clone is a singleton in its sample. The chain combines TRBV27 with TRBJ2-1, with 9 bases that match TRBD2. Trimming removed 7 bases from V and 8 bases from J; junction bases left unmatched: 15. The CDR3 contains 16 residues. In germline, CDR1 is MNHEY, CDR2 SMNVEV (reference sequence). CDR3 coding DNA: TGTGCCAGCACCTCCACCCGGCTTAGCGGGAGCTATGAGCAGTTCTTC. This encodes CASTSTRLSGSYEQFF.

The V and J genes are TRBV9 and TRBJ1-4, with 9 bases that match TRBD1. Germline CDR1 and CDR2: SGDLS and YYNGEE. V shed 3 bases and J 7 bases; nucleotides not matched to a gene: 13. The CDR3 runs 17 residues. CDR3 region: CASSAPYQGDRAEKLFF. Here the CDR3 DNA reads TGTGCCAGCAGCGCTCCGTACCAGGGGGACAGGGCTGAAAAACTGTTTTTT.

The gene calls are TRBV18 and TRBJ2-6, with a tentative D call TRBD1 (6 bases). This CDR3 comprises 16 residues. V lost 6 bases to trimming and J lost 0 bases, with 12 bases between them. CDR1 KGHSH and CDR2 LQKENI come from the germline V gene. CDR3 nucleotide sequence: TGTGCCAGCTCCACCGACAGGAACTCTGGGGCCAACGTCCTGACTTTC. Its protein product is CASSTDRNSGANVLTF.

The chain has TRBV28 and TRBJ1-6; 8 bases map to TRBD1. This CDR3 contains 15 residues. V shed 2 bases and J 8 bases; nucleotides not matched to a gene: 5. Germline values: CDR1 MDHEN, CDR2 SYDVKM. The CDR3 sequence: CASSLAGGAHSPLHF. CDR3 sequence (DNA): TGTGCCAGCAGTTTAGCAGGGGGCGCGCATTCACCCCTCCACTTT.

The chain joins TRBV30 to TRBJ2-5, with D unclear. Germline lookup yields CDR1 GTSNPN and CDR2 SVGIG (reference sequence). Trimming took off 0 bases at V and 5 bases at J, with 4 bases between the two ends. The CDR3 has 11 residues. CDR3 nucleotides: TGTGCCTGGAGTGTAGTGGAGACCCAGTACTTC. This gives the protein CAWSVVETQYF.

The V call is TRBV7-9, the J call TRBJ1-4, with TRBD1 matching over 9 bases. Germline assignment: CDR1 SEHNR and CDR2 FQNEAQ (reference sequence). After removal of 5 bases from V and 7 bases from J, the junction contained 5 bases not matched to a gene. There are 14 residues in the CDR3. CDR3 nucleotides: TGTGCCAGCAGCGTCCTGGACAGGGGTGAAAAACTGTTTTTT. Its translation is CASSVLDRGEKLFF. The full variable domain, rest sourced from reference TRBV7-9 and TRBJ1-4, is DTGVSQNPRHKITKRGQNVTFRCDPISEHNRLYWYRQTLGQGPEFLTYFQNEAQLEKSRLLSDRFSAERPKGSFSTLEIQRTEQGDSAMYLCASSVLDRGEKLFFGSGTQLSVL.

The rearrangement joins TRBV9 to TRBJ1-2; D gene unclear. Germline values: CDR1 SGDLS, CDR2 YYNGEE. The CDR3 is 15 amino acids. The V end was cut by 4 bases, the J end by 6 bases, with 19 bases between. The chain's CDR3 is CASSPITLPLDGYTF. The CDR3 DNA follows: TGTGCCAGCAGCCCAATCACCCTGCCGCTTGATGGCTACACCTTC. Full variable domain (remainder filled in from reference TRBV9 and TRBJ1-2): DSGVTQTPKHLITATGQRVTLRCSPRSGDLSVYWYQQSLDQGLQFLIQYYNGEERAKGNILERFSAQQFPDLHSELNLSSLELGDSALYFCASSPITLPLDGYTFGSGTRLTVV.

This rearrangement joins TRBV19 to TRBJ1-1, with 7 bases aligning to TRBD1. This CDR3 spans 17 amino acids. V shed 0 bases, J shed 3 bases, and the junction held 10 bases outside the gene matches. In germline, CDR1 is LNHDA, CDR2 SQIVND (reference sequence). Here the CDR3 reads CASSIDLGGRGDTEAFF. The CDR3 DNA is TGTGCCAGTAGTATAGATCTAGGGGGCCGCGGGGACACTGAAGCTTTCTTT.

This rearrangement joins TRBV20-1 to TRBJ1-5; 9 bases line up with TRBD1. J lost 6 bases, V lost 3 bases, and 9 bases had no gene match. CDR1 and CDR2 from the germline V gene are DFQATT and SNEGSKA (reference sequence). The CDR3 has 15 residues. CDR3 sequence (DNA): TGCAGTGCTAGTTCGGACAGGGGTACCAGTCAGCCCCAGCATTTT. It translates to CSASSDRGTSQPQHF.

The rearrangement uses TRBV7-3 and TRBJ2-2; 8 bases align to TRBD1. Germline V gene data show CDR1 as SGHTA and CDR2 as FQGTGA. The trim removed 2 bases at V and 6 bases at J, leaving 8 bases unmatched. The CDR3 covers 16 residues. The CDR3 region has the DNA TGTGCCAGCAGCTTAGTCCGACAGGGGATGCCCGGGGAGCTGTTTTTT. Translation gives CASSLVRQGMPGELFF. The full variable domain, its missing parts supplied by reference TRBV7-3 and TRBJ2-2, is GAGVSQTPSNKVTEKGKYVELRCDPISGHTALYWYRQSLGQGPEFLIYFQGTGAADDSGLPNDRFFAVRPEGSVSTLKIQRTERGDSAVYLCASSLVRQGMPGELFFGEGSRLTVL.

The chain joins TRBV5-1 to TRBJ2-7; TRBD1 might be the D (5 bases). The CDR3 runs 15 residues. The germline CDR1 and CDR2 sequences are SGHRS and YFSETQ. The ends were cut back, 5 bases at V and 2 bases at J, with 17 bases in the middle. The CDR3 nucleotides are TGCGCCAGCAGGGTAAGGGGCTCTCCCCCCTACGAGCAGTACTTC. Its translation: CASRVRGSPPYEQYF.

This clone was seen only a few times. The chain has TRBV9 and TRBJ2-5, with 8 bases matching TRBD1. J was trimmed by 2 bases and V by 4 bases; bases with no gene match: 10. The CDR3 runs to 16 residues. Germline V gene lookup returns CDR1 SGDLS and CDR2 YYNGEE. In DNA, the CDR3 is TGTGCCAGCAGCCCGTGGGGACAGGTAGAACAAGAGACCCAGTACTTC. Amino acids: CASSPWGQVEQETQYF.

The chain combines TRBV30 with TRBJ2-5; 10 positions agree with TRBD1. The J segment lost 5 bases and the V segment lost 0 bases, leaving 6 bases of the junction unmatched. The length of the CDR3 is 15 residues. Germline CDR1 is GTSNPN and CDR2 is SVGIG (reference sequence). CDR3 nucleotides: TGTGCCTGGAGTGTACGTGACAGGGGGCCGGAGACCCAGTACTTC. Residues: CAWSVRDRGPETQYF.

The chain carries TRBV20-1 and TRBJ2-7; no firm D call. The CDR3 covers 11 residues. The germline V gene encodes CDR1 DFQATT and CDR2 SNEGSKA (reference sequence). V lost 4 bases and J 2 bases, leaving 6 bases between the germline ends. CDR3 protein: CSAIPTYEQYF. The CDR3 DNA follows: TGCAGTGCTATACCCACCTACGAGCAGTACTTC.

In regard to this clone: The same CDR3 arises from other DNA sequences in this sample as well. This chain joins TRBV27 and TRBJ1-5; D is unresolved. V was trimmed by 3 bases and J by 2 bases, leaving 5 bases between them. Germline V gene data show CDR1 as MNHEY and CDR2 as SMNVEV (reference sequence). This CDR3 has 13 residues. This chain's CDR3 is CASSFGGNQPQHF. In DNA form, the CDR3 reads TGTGCCAGCAGTTTCGGGGGCAATCAGCCCCAGCATTTT.

The genes are TRBV5-1 and TRBJ2-7; TRBD2 might be the D (6 bases). This CDR3 has 13 amino acids. Germline assignment: CDR1 SGHRS and CDR2 YFSETQ. V was cut by 4 bases and J by 1 base, with 9 bases left in between. The DNA of the CDR3 is TGCGCCAGCAGCCGCGGGGCGTCCTACGAGCAGTACTTC. Its protein is CASSRGASYEQYF.

V and J are TRBV25-1 and TRBJ2-1, with 7 bases identical to TRBD1. CDR3 length: 18 amino acids. Germline lookup yields CDR1 MGHDK and CDR2 SYGVNS. V shed 5 bases and J 6 bases; nucleotides not matched to a gene: 19. The CDR3 region has the DNA TGTGCCAGCAGTTCTCGACAGGGCAGGTCACTTGGGGCCAATGAGCAGTTCTTC. It specifies CASSSRQGRSLGANEQFF.

The chain links TRBV30 to TRBJ1-2, with 9 positions matching TRBD1. This CDR3 is built from 13 residues. V trimming: 5 bases; J trimming: 8 bases; junction bases outside the gene matches: 9. Germline V gene sequence: CDR1 GTSNPN, CDR2 SVGIG (reference sequence). CDR3 amino acids: CAWESTGGSGYTF. In DNA, the CDR3 is TGTGCCTGGGAGTCCACAGGGGGCTCCGGCTACACCTTC.

The chain has TRBV30 and TRBJ2-2; 8 nucleotides agree with TRBD2. CDR3 length equals 15 residues. From germline, CDR1 is GTSNPN and CDR2 SVGIG (reference sequence). The V gene end was trimmed by 5 bases and the J gene end by 5 bases; junction bases not matched to a gene: 10. The CDR3 reads CAWAMKRGRTGELFF. In DNA, the CDR3 is TGTGCCTGGGCTATGAAGCGGGGGAGGACCGGGGAGCTGTTTTTT.

The J gene is TRBJ2-7, the V gene TRBV10-3; 7 bases are a match to TRBD2. With V trimmed by 2 bases and J by 7 bases, 11 bases remained unmatched. Germline V gives CDR1 ENHRY, CDR2 SYGVKD. The CDR3 totals 15 residues. The CDR3: CAISEPYSGGGEQYF. CDR3 nucleotides: TGTGCCATCAGTGAGCCATACTCGGGGGGTGGGGAGCAGTACTTC.

V and J are TRBV10-1 and TRBJ2-2, with D possibly being TRBD1 or TRBD2 (6 bases each). Germline loops: CDR1 WNHNN, CDR2 SYGVQD (reference sequence). CDR3 size: 17 residues. With 0 bases removed from V and 1 base from J, the gap between germline ends came to 12 bases. The chain's CDR3 is CASSESSGALNTGELFF. The CDR3 nucleotides are TGCGCCAGCAGTGAGTCGTCGGGGGCGCTGAACACCGGGGAGCTGTTTTTT.

This rearrangement joins TRBV7-9 to TRBJ1-5, with 8 bases lining up with TRBD1. The germline V gene has CDR1 SEHNR and CDR2 FQNEAQ (reference sequence). There are 14 residues in the CDR3. V shed 5 bases and J 8 bases; nucleotides not matched to a gene: 8. CDR3 protein: CASSPRTGPEPQHF. DNA of the CDR3: TGTGCCAGCAGCCCGCGGACAGGGCCGGAGCCCCAGCATTTT.

The J gene is TRBJ1-5, the V gene TRBV13; D uncertain. CDR3 length: 17 residues. From germline, CDR1 is PRHDT and CDR2 FYEKMQ (reference sequence). V shed 3 bases and J shed 3 bases, with 18 bases lying between them. The CDR3: CASSLSFRGNLNQPQHF. Written as DNA, the CDR3 is TGTGCCAGCAGCTTGTCCTTCAGAGGGAACCTCAATCAGCCCCAGCATTTT.

In this sample, this clone turned up once. The chain recombines TRBV19 with TRBJ1-2, with 7 nucleotides matching TRBD1. The CDR3 totals 13 residues. The J segment lost 5 bases and the V segment lost 7 bases, leaving 7 bases of the junction unmatched. The germline V gene encodes CDR1 LNHDA and CDR2 SQIVND (reference sequence). The CDR3 loop reads CASNLGTEYGYTF. The CDR3 DNA reads TGTGCCAGTAACCTCGGGACAGAATATGGCTACACCTTC.